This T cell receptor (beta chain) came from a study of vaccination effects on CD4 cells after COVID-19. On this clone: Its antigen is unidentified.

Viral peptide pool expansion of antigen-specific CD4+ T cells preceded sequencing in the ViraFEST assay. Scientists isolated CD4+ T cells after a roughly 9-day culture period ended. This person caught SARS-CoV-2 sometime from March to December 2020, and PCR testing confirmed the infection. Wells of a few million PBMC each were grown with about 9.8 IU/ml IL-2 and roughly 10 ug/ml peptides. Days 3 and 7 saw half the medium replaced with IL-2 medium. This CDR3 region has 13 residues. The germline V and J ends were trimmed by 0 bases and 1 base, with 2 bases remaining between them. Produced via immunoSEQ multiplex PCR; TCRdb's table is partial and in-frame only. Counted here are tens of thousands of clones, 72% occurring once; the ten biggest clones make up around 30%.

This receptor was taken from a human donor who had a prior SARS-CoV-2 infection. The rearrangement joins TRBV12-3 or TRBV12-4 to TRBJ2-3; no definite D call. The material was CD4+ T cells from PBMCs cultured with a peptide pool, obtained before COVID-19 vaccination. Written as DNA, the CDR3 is TGTGCCAGCAGTTTAGCAGGCACAGATACGCAGTATTTT. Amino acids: CASSLAGTDTQYF.